This TCR beta chain was profiled in a study of cytomegalovirus exposure and HLA in healthy donors. Points from the study as a whole: Prior analysis indicated that the majority of TCR beta V segments exhibited productivity approximately 87% or approximately 30% of the time.

With regard to this clone: Antigen unknown.

In the PCR, 60 Vbeta and 13 Jbeta primers were used. Sequenced by immunoSEQ multiplex PCR; TCRdb stores in-frame clones only, minus some. The sample comprises under 200,000 clones, roughly 80% of which are singletons, and roughly 1.6% rests with the top ten. The clonotype originates from a woman under 30 in good health and CMV-seronegative. Sequencing was carried out using PBMCs.

CDR3 sequence reads: CASSQVDRGSGNTIYF. CDR3 coding DNA: TGCGCCAGCAGCCAAGTCGACAGGGGGTCAGGAAACACCATATATTTT. V is TRBV4-3 and J is TRBJ1-3; 9 bases map to TRBD1. V dropped 1 base and J dropped 4; count of bases not matched to a gene: 5. Germline V gene data show CDR1 as LGHNA and CDR2 as YSLEER. This CDR3 is built from 16 residues.